The subject of this entry is one T cell receptor (beta chain). This CDR3 has 13 residues. The germline CDR1 and CDR2 sequences are MGHRA and YSYEKL. Trimming took 3 bases from V and 5 from J, leaving 8 bases between them. Together with a sample-barcoded 5' primer, a J-beta primer mix was included in a second PCR lasting about 7 to 12 cycles. TCRdb analysed the 5' RACE reads with MiXCR anew, one entry per CDR3 protein. The sample holds 1.5 million to 2 million distinct CDR3 sequences; about two fifths are singletons and the top ten take under 25%. The sample is drawn from a study of blood T cells in healthy people across ages.

This clonotype was sampled from a human donor in good health. The chain combines TRBV4-1 with TRBJ2-1; no clear D gene. Sequenced input: blood. The DNA for the CDR3 is TGCGCCAGCAGCCACCGACGGGACAATGAGCAGTTCTTC. It is translated as CASSHRRDNEQFF.